The present T cell receptor (beta chain) was sequenced within a study of blood T cell repertoires in COVID-19. Some clones are missing from TCRdb's copy, which holds only in-frame ones; the method was immunoSEQ multiplex PCR. The top ten clones hold over 7.5% of a sample with over 60,000 clones, around three quarters of them seen once. Germline CDR1 and CDR2: LGHNA and YSLEER. The CDR3 contains 14 residues. Trimming stripped 1 base from V and 3 bases from J, with 10 bases between. This clone appeared once. V gene TRBV4-3 combines with J gene TRBJ2-7, with D maybe TRBD2 (6 bases). This sequence was found in a human donor in a cohort sampled during active COVID-19. Sequences were obtained from peripheral blood. CDR3 in amino acids: CASSQVIGGYEQYF. The CDR3 coding sequence is TGCGCCAGCAGCCAAGTTATCGGGGGCTACGAGCAGTACTTC.